The 16 T cell receptor beta chains below come from one sample, sequenced in a study of CD8 T cells in Susac syndrome (dated by TCRdb to between 2018 and 2021). The library was generated by the immunoSEQ multiplex PCR assay. RNA was extracted with the RNeasy kit and roughly 0.45 to 1 ug was reverse transcribed using random hexamers. The raw public reads went through TCRdb reprocessing: fastp at Q25, MiXCR clone calling, in-frame beta chains kept. Rows merge per CDR3 protein into single entries with the most common DNA and genes. Counted in this sample were 200,000 or so distinct CDR3 sequences; roughly 95% of them appeared once. The biggest ten clones account for just under 0.095% of the sample. The material sequenced was CD4+ T cells from PBMCs. Every receptor here comes from a human donor with multiple sclerosis.

The V and J genes are TRBV20-1 and TRBJ2-7; TRBD2 is a possible D gene (5 bases). Germline V gene sequence: CDR1 DFQATT, CDR2 SNEGSKA (reference sequence). Between the trimmed V and J ends, which lost 3 bases and 0 bases, there was a span of 12 bases. The CDR3 is made up of 14 amino acids. In DNA form, the CDR3 reads TGCAGTGCTAGCCGGGATGGACCCTCCTACGAGCAGTACTTC. This encodes CSASRDGPSYEQYF.

This chain links TRBV9 with TRBJ2-7; TRBD1 or TRBD2 may be the D gene (5 bases each). From germline, CDR1 is SGDLS and CDR2 YYNGEE. The CDR3 spans 16 residues. Between the trimmed V and J ends, which lost 2 bases and 6 bases, there was a span of 21 bases. In DNA form, the CDR3 reads TGTGCCAGCAGCGTGTACCCGGGACCCGCCGGACTCGAGCAGTACTTC. This sequence encodes CASSVYPGPAGLEQYF.

The chain uses TRBV19 and TRBJ2-1; no definite D call. CDR1 and CDR2 from the germline V gene are LNHDA and SQIVND (reference sequence). V lost 4 bases and J 4 bases, leaving 11 bases between the germline ends. The CDR3 runs to 14 residues. The CDR3 coding sequence is TGTGCCAGTAGTACAGCGTTGAAGTACAATGAGCAGTTCTTC. Amino acids: CASSTALKYNEQFF.

The chain joins TRBV7-6 to TRBJ1-1; D gene ambiguous. In germline, CDR1 is SGHVS, CDR2 FNYEAQ. The CDR3 is 9 amino acids. Trimming cost V 5 bases and J 11 bases, with 6 bases left between them. DNA for the CDR3: TGTGCCAGCAGCCCCCGGGCTTTCTTT. It is translated as CASSPRAFF. Full variable domain (rest looked up from reference TRBV7-6 and TRBJ1-1): GAGVSQSPRYKVTKRGQDVALRCDPISGHVSLYWYRQALGQGPEFLTYFNYEAQQDKSGLPNDRFSAERPEGSISTLTIQRTEQRDSAMYRCASSPRAFFGQGTRLTVV.

J is TRBJ1-5 and V is TRBV30; tentatively, D is TRBD1 (5 bases). Between the trimmed V and J ends, which lost 4 bases and 4 bases, there was a span of 11 bases. The CDR3 is made up of 13 amino acids. The germline V gene encodes CDR1 GTSNPN and CDR2 SVGIG (reference sequence). The CDR3 loop is CAWNYGGNQPQHF. CDR3 nucleotides: TGTGCCTGGAACTACGGGGGGAATCAGCCCCAGCATTTT.

V and J are TRBV9 and TRBJ2-7; D unclear. The length of the CDR3 is 13 residues. Germline loops: CDR1 SGDLS, CDR2 YYNGEE. Between the trimmed V and J ends, which lost 0 bases and 4 bases, there was a span of 8 bases. This chain's CDR3 is CASSVDFGYEQYF. CDR3 coding DNA: TGTGCCAGCAGCGTAGATTTCGGGTACGAGCAGTACTTC.

The rearrangement joins TRBV20-1 to TRBJ2-1; TRBD2 matches at 8 bases. V was clipped by 4 bases and J by 4 bases; unmatched bases: 6. CDR1 DFQATT and CDR2 SNEGSKA come from the germline V gene (reference sequence). The CDR3 covers 14 residues. The CDR3 nucleotides read TGCAGTGCTAAGGAGCGGGGGCTGTACAATGAGCAGTTCTTC. As protein: CSAKERGLYNEQFF.

The chain links TRBV5-1 to TRBJ1-1; no reliable D call. Germline CDR1 is SGHRS and CDR2 is YFSETQ. The CDR3 runs 12 residues. Trimming removed 5 bases at V and 6 bases at J, with 11 bases between. CDR3 amino acids: CASRSDLSEAFF. The DNA for the CDR3 is TGCGCCAGCAGATCGGACCTTTCTGAAGCTTTCTTT.

V usage is TRBV11-2 and J usage is TRBJ2-7, with D possibly matching TRBD1 (5 bases). Germline V gene sequence: CDR1 SGHAT, CDR2 FQNNGV. The CDR3 has 11 amino acids. V shed 6 bases and J shed 12 bases, with 15 bases lying between them. CDR3 in DNA: TGTGCCAGCAGTCATAAAGGGGATTCGTACTTC. Translated, it gives CASSHKGDSYF.

This clonotype was seen once. The DNA of the CDR3 is TGTGCCAGCAGTTTAAGGGGACAGGGGGACGAGCAGTACTTC. This encodes CASSLRGQGDEQYF. This chain links TRBV12-3 or TRBV12-4 with TRBJ2-7; 11 nucleotides agree with TRBD1. Trimming cost V 2 bases and J 5 bases; bases outside gene matches: 2. The CDR3 covers 14 residues.

The rearrangement links TRBV29-1 to TRBJ2-7; 13 bases map to TRBD2. The CDR3 runs to 13 residues. The V gene end was trimmed by 4 bases and the J gene end by 3 bases; junction bases not matched to a gene: 0. Germline assignment: CDR1 SQVTM and CDR2 ANQGSEA. The CDR3 DNA reads as TGCAGCGTTGGGACTAGCGGGGGCTACGAGCAGTACTTC. Translation: CSVGTSGGYEQYF.

This chain's CDR3 is CASSLVPPGANVLTF. The CDR3 region has the DNA TGTGCCAGCAGCTTGGTCCCGCCAGGGGCCAACGTCCTGACTTTC. This chain links TRBV5-6 with TRBJ2-6; D not resolved. The CDR3 is 15 residues long. The ends were cut back, 0 bases at V and 4 bases at J, with 8 bases in the middle. CDR1 SGHDT and CDR2 YYEEEE come from the germline V gene.

The gene calls are TRBV30 and TRBJ2-7; D might be TRBD1 (6 bases). CDR1 and CDR2 (germline): GTSNPN, SVGIG (reference sequence). The CDR3 runs to 14 residues. V was clipped by 0 bases and J by 5 bases, with 14 bases between them. The CDR3: CAWSVVLGHHEQYF. Written as DNA, the CDR3 is TGTGCCTGGAGTGTCGTATTGGGACACCACGAGCAGTACTTC.

This clonotype was detected once. This chain connects TRBV5-1 to TRBJ2-1, with 8 bases matching TRBD1. The germline CDR1 and CDR2 sequences are SGHRS and YFSETQ. The CDR3 is 14 residues long. Losses at the gene ends were 2 bases for V and 4 bases for J; bases not matched to a gene: 2. In DNA form, the CDR3 reads TGCGCCAGCAGCTTCGGGACAGGTTACAATGAGCAGTTCTTC. As protein: CASSFGTGYNEQFF.

This clonotype was detected only once. The chain joins TRBV7-8 to TRBJ2-1, with TRBD1 matching over 8 bases. The CDR3 totals 15 residues. Germline V gene sequence: CDR1 SGHVS, CDR2 FQNEAQ. J gave up 10 bases and V 2 bases, and 10 bases lay outside the gene matches. CDR3 residues: CASSLRVTGAGEQFF. The CDR3 DNA is TGTGCCAGCAGCTTAAGGGTGACAGGGGCCGGGGAGCAGTTCTTC.

The CDR3 DNA follows: TGCAGCGTGGGACAGGTCTCCTACGAGCAGTACTTC. Residues: CSVGQVSYEQYF. This chain joins TRBV29-1 and TRBJ2-7; 8 bases agree with TRBD1. The CDR3 has 12 amino acids. V lost 6 bases to trimming and J lost 0 bases; unmatched junction nucleotides: 1. The germline CDR1 and CDR2 sequences are SQVTM and ANQGSEA.